This T cell receptor (beta chain) was profiled in a study of T cell responses to AZD1222 COVID-19 vaccine. Study conclusions and caveats: Baseline serostatus was positive in only six or seven AZD1222 recipients. CD4 TCRs covered the whole spike, strongest at regions 160-218 and 743-854.

Germline-derived CDR1 and CDR2 are SGHRS and YFSETQ. V was shortened by 0 bases and J by 1 base, with 10 bases between the two germline ends. This CDR3 contains 15 residues. The method was immunoSEQ multiplex PCR; TCRdb's version includes in-frame clones alone and lacks a portion of them. Of 80,000 to 100,000 clones listed, just under 90% are singletons. With regard to this clone: Antigen: not known.

The starting material was peripheral blood, obtained on day 0 of MenACWY control vaccination. The rearrangement links TRBV5-1 to TRBJ1-1; D unclear. This receptor was obtained from an adult in good health. CDR3 residues: CASSLVGRGNTEAFF. CDR3 nucleotides: TGCGCCAGCAGCTTGGTCGGGCGTGGGAACACTGAAGCTTTCTTT.